This T cell receptor (beta chain) was captured in a study of blood T cell repertoires in COVID-19. Study overall: Sites in the United States, Italy and Spain provided acute and convalescent COVID-19 samples.

Clones were read by immunoSEQ multiplex PCR, and TCRdb kept only the in-frame ones, dropping some. The table includes about 70,000 clones, nearly 90% detected once. Sequenced material: peripheral blood. The receptor comes from a man in his fifties or sixties with acute or convalescent COVID-19.

Written as DNA, the CDR3 is TGCGCCAGCAGCTTGGATTGGACTAGCGTGTCGGATACGCAGTATTTT. Its protein is CASSLDWTSVSDTQYF. The rearrangement uses TRBV5-1 and TRBJ2-3; TRBD2 agrees at 9 bases. The CDR3 runs to 16 residues. The V gene's germline CDR1 is SGHRS and CDR2 YFSETQ. The V segment lost 0 bases and the J segment 6 bases; nucleotides outside the gene matches: 8. The full variable domain, in which reference TRBV5-1 and TRBJ2-3 provide the parts outside the CDR3, is KAGVTQTPRYLIKTRGQQVTLSCSPISGHRSVSWYQQTPGQGLQFLFEYFSETQRNKGNFPGRFSGRQFSNSRSEMNVSTLELGDSALYLCASSLDWTSVSDTQYFGPGTRLTVL.